This record concerns one T cell receptor beta chain sequence. Its specificity is not known. This sample is part of a study of vaccination and CD4 T cells after COVID-19. As to treatment: approximately nine-day PBMC culture with coronavirus spike peptide pools or control peptides (ViraFEST assay). Sequenced with the Oncomine TCR Beta short-read assay was DNA taken from cultured CD4+ T cells. TCRdb analysed the PCR reads with MiXCR anew, one entry per CDR3 protein. This table holds roughly 7,400 distinct CDR3 sequences, roughly half found once. The trim removed 1 base at V and 3 bases at J, leaving 0 bases unmatched. This CDR3 has 13 residues. Germline loops: CDR1 GTSNPN, CDR2 SVGIG (reference sequence).

The clonotype was recovered from a human donor who had recovered from COVID-19. The V call is TRBV30, the J call TRBJ1-1; 9 bases map to TRBD1. The source material was CD4+ T cells from blood, cultured in vitro. CDR3 nucleotide sequence: TGTGCCTGGAGTGGACAGGGGGACACTGAAGCTTTCTTT. Residues: CAWSGQGDTEAFF.